This T cell receptor beta chain is drawn from a study of OX40 agonist ivuxolimab in advanced cancers. Turning to this clone: The identical CDR3 is also encoded by other nucleotide sequences in the sample.

This table comes from immunoSEQ multiplex PCR, and its TCRdb copy is limited to in-frame clones, with some not included. The sample includes approximately 80,000 clones, about 92% of them seen just once. CDR1 is SGHRS and CDR2 is YFSETQ in the germline V gene. Trimming pared 4 bases from V and 2 bases from J, leaving 11 bases between. This CDR3 contains 14 residues. The chain recombines TRBV5-1 with TRBJ2-3; D is unresolved. Source: CD4+ or CD8+ T cells sorted from blood, taken in a trial of the OX40 agonist ivuxolimab. The source is an adult with an advanced solid tumor such as melanoma, head and neck, liver or kidney cancer. For the CDR3, the DNA is TGCGCCAGCAGCCTTGAAAGATCCACAGATACGCAGTATTTT. Protein: CASSLERSTDTQYF.